This T cell receptor (beta chain) emerged from a study of cytomegalovirus exposure and HLA in healthy donors. General observations from the study: The study recorded about 160 TCR beta chains that were cytomegalovirus-associated. The authors assumed roughly uniform sequencing depth across donors for presence/absence analyses. Per a prior analysis, the majority of TCR beta V segments were productive roughly 90% or roughly 30% of the time.

It was with 60 Vbeta and 13 Jbeta primers that the PCR ran. Assay: immunoSEQ multiplex PCR; the TCRdb copy retains only in-frame clones and omits some. Here the sample spans about 140,000 clones, 60% to 80% being singletons. This clone was recorded once. The antigen remains undetermined. The sequenced sample consisted of PBMCs. This sequence originates from a woman aged 40 to 55 in good health and CMV-seronegative.

CDR3 amino acids: CASSQGAGRGGRVNTGELFF. The CDR3 nucleotides are TGTGCCAGCAGCCAAGGAGCGGGGCGGGGGGGCCGAGTTAACACCGGGGAGCTGTTTTTT. V gene TRBV4-2 combines with J gene TRBJ2-2; 9 bases fit TRBD2. Trimming at V came to 1 base and at J to 2 bases, leaving 14 bases not matched to a gene. There are 20 residues in the CDR3. The germline V gene has CDR1 LGHNA and CDR2 YNFKEQ.